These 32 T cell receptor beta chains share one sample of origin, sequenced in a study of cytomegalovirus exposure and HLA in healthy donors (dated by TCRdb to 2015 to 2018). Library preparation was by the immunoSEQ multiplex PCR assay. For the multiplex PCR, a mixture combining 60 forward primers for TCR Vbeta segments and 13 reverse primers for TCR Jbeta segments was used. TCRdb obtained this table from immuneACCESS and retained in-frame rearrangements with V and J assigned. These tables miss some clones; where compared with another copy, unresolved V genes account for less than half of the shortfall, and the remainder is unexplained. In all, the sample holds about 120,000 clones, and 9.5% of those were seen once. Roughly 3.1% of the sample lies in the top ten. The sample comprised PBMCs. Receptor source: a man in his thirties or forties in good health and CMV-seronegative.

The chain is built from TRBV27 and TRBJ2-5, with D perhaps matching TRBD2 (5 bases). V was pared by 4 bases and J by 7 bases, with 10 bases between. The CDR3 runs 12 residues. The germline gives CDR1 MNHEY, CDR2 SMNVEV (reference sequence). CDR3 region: CASSSISGTQYF. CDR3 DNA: TGTGCCAGCAGTTCAATAAGCGGGACCCAGTACTTC.

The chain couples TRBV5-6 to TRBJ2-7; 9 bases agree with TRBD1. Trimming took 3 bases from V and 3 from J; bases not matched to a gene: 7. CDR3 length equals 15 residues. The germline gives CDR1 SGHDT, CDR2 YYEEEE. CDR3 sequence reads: CASSSRQGDYYEQYF. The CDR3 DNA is TGTGCCAGCAGCTCGAGACAGGGGGACTACTACGAGCAGTACTTC.

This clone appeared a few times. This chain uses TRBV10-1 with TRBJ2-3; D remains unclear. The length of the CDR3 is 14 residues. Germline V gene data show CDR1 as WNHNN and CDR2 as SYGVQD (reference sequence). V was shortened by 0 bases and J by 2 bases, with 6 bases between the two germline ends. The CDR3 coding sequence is TGCGCCAGCAGTGAGTCACGGTTCACAGATACGCAGTATTTT. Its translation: CASSESRFTDTQYF.

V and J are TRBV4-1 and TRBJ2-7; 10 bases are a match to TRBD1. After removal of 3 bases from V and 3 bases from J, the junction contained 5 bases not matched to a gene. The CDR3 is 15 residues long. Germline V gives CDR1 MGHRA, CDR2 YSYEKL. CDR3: CASSQAGQGSYEQYF. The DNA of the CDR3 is TGCGCCAGCAGCCAGGCGGGACAGGGGAGCTACGAGCAGTACTTC.

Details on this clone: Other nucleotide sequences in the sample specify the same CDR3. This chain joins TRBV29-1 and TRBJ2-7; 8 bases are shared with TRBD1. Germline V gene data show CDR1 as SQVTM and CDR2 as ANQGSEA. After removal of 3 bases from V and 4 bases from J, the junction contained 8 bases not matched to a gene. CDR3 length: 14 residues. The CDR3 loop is CSVDGQGAGYEQYF. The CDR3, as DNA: TGCAGCGTTGATGGGCAGGGGGCGGGATACGAGCAGTACTTC.

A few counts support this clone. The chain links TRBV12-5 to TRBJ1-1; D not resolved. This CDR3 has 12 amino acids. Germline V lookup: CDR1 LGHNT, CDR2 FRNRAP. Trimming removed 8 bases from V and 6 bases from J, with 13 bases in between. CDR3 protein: CASSPGRAEAFF. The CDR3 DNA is TGTGCTAGTTCACCGGGAAGGGCTGAAGCTTTCTTT.

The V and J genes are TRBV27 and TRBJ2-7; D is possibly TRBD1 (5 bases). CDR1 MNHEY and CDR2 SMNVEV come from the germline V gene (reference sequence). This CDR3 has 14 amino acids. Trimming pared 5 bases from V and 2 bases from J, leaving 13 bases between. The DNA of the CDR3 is TGTGCCAGCAGTCCCCTGACAGTCACCTACGAGCAGTACTTC. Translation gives CASSPLTVTYEQYF.

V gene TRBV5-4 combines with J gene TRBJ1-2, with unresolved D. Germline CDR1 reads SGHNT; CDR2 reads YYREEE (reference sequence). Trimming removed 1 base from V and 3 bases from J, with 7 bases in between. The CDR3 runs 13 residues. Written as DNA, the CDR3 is TGTGCCAGCAGCTTGAGTAGAGACTATGGCTACACCTTC. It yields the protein CASSLSRDYGYTF.

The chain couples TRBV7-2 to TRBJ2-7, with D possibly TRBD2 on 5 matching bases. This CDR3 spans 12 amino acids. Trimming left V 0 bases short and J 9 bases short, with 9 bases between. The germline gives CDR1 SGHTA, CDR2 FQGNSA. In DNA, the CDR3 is TGTGCCAGCAGCTTAGCGCACGGGGTGCAGTACTTC. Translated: CASSLAHGVQYF.

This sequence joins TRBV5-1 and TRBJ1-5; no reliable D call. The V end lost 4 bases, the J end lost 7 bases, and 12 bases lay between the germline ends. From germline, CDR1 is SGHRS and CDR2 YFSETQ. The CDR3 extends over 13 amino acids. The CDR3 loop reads CASSPVSGQPQHF. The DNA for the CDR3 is TGCGCCAGCAGCCCCGTTTCAGGCCAGCCCCAGCATTTT.

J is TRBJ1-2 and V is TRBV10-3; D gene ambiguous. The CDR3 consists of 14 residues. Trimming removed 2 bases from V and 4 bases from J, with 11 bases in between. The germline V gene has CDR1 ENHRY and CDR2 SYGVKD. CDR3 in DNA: TGTGCCATCAGTGAGACCCCTGGAGGCTATGGCTACACCTTC. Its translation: CAISETPGGYGYTF.

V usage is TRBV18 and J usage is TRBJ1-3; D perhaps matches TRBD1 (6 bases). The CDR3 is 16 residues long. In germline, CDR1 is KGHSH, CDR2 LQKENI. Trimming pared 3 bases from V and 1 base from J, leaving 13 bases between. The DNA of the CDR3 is TGTGCCAGCTCACCGTATAGCAGGGGATCTGGAAACACCATATATTTT. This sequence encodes CASSPYSRGSGNTIYF.

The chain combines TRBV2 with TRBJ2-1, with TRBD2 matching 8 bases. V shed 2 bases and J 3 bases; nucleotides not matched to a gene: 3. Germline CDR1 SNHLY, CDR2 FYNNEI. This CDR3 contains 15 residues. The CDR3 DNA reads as TGTGCCAGCAGTGAACGGCGGGAGGTCTACAATGAGCAGTTCTTC. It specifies CASSERREVYNEQFF.

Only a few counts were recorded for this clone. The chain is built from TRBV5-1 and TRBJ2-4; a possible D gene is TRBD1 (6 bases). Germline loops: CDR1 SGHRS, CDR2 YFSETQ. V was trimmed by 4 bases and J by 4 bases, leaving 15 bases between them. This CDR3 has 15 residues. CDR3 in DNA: TGCGCCAGCAGCCAAGGGGACATAGTAAAAAACATTCAGTACTTC. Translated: CASSQGDIVKNIQYF.

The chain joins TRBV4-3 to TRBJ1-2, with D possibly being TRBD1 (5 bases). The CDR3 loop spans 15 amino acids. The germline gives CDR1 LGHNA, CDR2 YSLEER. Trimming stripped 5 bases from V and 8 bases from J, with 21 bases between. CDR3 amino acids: CASSALEGRPEGYTF. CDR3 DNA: TGCGCCAGCAGCGCTTTGGAGGGGCGCCCCGAGGGCTACACCTTC.

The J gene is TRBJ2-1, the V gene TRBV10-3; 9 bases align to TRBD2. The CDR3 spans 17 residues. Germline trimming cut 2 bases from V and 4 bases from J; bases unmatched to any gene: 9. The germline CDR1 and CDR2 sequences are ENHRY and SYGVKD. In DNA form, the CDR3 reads TGTGCCATCAGTGAGGGGATAGCGGGAGTGCATTACAATGAGCAGTTCTTC. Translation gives CAISEGIAGVHYNEQFF.

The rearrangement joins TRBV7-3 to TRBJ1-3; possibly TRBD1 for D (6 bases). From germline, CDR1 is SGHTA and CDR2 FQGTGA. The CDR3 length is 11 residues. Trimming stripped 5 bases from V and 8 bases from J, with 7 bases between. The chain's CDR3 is CASSGGDTIYF. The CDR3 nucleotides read TGTGCCAGCAGCGGGGGCGACACCATATATTTT. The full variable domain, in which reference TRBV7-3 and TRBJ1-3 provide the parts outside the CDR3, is GAGVSQTPSNKVTEKGKYVELRCDPISGHTALYWYRQSLGQGPEFLIYFQGTGAADDSGLPNDRFFAVRPEGSVSTLKIQRTERGDSAVYLCASSGGDTIYFGEGSWLTVV.

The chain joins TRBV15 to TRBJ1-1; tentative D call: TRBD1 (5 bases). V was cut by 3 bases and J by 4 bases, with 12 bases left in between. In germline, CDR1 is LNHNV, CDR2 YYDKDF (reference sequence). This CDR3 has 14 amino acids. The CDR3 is CATSSRGGFTEAFF. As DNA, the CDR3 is TGTGCCACCAGCAGCCGGGGGGGGTTCACTGAAGCTTTCTTT.

The CDR3 sequence is CASSQEGTSGNYEQYF. In DNA, the CDR3 is TGTGCCAGCAGCCAAGAAGGGACTAGCGGGAATTACGAGCAGTACTTC. V gene TRBV4-2 combines with J gene TRBJ2-7; the match to TRBD2 covers 13 bases. This CDR3 region has 16 residues. Germline V CDR1 and CDR2: LGHNA, YNFKEQ. V gave up 0 bases and J gave up 4 bases; unmatched junction bases: 3.

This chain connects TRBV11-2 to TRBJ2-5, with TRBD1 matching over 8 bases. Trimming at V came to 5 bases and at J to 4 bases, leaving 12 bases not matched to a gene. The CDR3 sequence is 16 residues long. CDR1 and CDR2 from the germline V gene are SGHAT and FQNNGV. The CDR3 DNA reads TGTGCCAGCAGCAATTGGGGCACAGGGGGACGAGAGACCCAGTACTTC. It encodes CASSNWGTGGRETQYF. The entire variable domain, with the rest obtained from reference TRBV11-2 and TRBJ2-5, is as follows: EAGVAQSPRYKIIEKRQSVAFWCNPISGHATLYWYQQILGQGPKLLIQFQNNGVVDDSQLPKDRFSAERLKGVDSTLKIQPAKLEDSAVYLCASSNWGTGGRETQYFGPGTRLLVL.

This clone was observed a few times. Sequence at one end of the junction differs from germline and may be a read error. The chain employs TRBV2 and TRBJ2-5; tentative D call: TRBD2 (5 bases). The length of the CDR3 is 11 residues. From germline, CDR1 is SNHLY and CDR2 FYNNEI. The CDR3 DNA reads TGTGCCAGCCTAGCACTAGAGGCCCAGTACTTC. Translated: CASLALEAQYF.

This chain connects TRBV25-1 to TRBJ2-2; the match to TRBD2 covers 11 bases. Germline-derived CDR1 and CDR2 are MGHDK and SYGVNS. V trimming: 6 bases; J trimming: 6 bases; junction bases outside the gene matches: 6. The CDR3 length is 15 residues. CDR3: CASRDSGREAGELFF. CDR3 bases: TGTGCCAGCAGGGATAGCGGGAGGGAGGCCGGGGAGCTGTTTTTT.

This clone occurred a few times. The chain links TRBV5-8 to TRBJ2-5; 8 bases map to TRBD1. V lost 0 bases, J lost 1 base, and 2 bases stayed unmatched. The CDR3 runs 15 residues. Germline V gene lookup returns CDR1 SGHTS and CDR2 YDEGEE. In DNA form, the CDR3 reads TGTGCCAGCAGCTTGGGGGACAGGAGCCAAGAGACCCAGTACTTC. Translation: CASSLGDRSQETQYF.

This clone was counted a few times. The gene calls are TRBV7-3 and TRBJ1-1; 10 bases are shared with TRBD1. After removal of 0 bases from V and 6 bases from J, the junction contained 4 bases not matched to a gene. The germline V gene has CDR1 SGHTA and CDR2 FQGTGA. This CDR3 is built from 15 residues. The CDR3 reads CASSLTGQGEPEAFF. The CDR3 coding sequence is TGTGCCAGCAGCTTAACTGGACAGGGGGAGCCTGAAGCTTTCTTT.

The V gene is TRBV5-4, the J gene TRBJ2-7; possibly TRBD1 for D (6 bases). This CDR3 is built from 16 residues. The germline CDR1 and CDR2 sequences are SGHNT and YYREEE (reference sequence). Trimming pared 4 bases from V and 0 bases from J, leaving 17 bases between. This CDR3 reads CASSPPGQRSSYEQYF. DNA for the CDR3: TGTGCCAGCAGCCCGCCGGGACAAAGGAGCTCCTACGAGCAGTACTTC.

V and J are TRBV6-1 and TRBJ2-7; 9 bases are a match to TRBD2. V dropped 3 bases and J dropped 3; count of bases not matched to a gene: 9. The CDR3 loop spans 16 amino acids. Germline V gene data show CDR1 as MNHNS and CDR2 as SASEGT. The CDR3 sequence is CASSELGAGGLYEQYF. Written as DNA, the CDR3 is TGTGCCAGCAGTGAGCTGGGAGCGGGAGGCCTCTACGAGCAGTACTTC.

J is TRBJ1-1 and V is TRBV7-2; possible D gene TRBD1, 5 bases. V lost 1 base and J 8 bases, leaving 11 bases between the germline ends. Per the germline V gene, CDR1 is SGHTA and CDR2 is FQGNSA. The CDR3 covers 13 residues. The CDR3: CASSLGARVEAFF. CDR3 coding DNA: TGTGCCAGCAGCTTAGGTGCCAGGGTGGAAGCTTTCTTT. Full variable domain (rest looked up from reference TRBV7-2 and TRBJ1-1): GAGVSQSPSNKVTEKGKDVELRCDPISGHTALYWYRQSLGQGLEFLIYFQGNSAPDKSGLPSDRFSAERTGGSVSTLTIQRTQQEDSAVYLCASSLGARVEAFFGQGTRLTVV.

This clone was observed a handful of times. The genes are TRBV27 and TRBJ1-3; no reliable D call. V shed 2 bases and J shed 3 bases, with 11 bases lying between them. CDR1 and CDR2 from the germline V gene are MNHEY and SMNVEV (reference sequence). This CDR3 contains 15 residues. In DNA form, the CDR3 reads TGTGCCAGCAGTTTAAGTCCTGAGATTGGAAACACCATATATTTT. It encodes CASSLSPEIGNTIYF.

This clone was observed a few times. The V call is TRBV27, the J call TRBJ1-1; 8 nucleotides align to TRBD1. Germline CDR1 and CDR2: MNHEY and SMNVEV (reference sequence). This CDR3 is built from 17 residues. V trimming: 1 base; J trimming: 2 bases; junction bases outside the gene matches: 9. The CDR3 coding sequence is TGTGCCAGCAGTTTATTCGCCCTGGGACAGGTAAACACTGAAGCTTTCTTT. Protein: CASSLFALGQVNTEAFF.

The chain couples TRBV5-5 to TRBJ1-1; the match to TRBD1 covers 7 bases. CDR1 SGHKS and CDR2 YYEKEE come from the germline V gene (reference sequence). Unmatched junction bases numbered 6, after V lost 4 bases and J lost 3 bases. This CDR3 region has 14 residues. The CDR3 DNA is TGTGCCAGCAGCCTGTTAACAGGGGACACTGAAGCTTTCTTT. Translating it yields CASSLLTGDTEAFF. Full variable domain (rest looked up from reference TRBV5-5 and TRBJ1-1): DAGVTQSPTHLIKTRGQQVTLRCSPISGHKSVSWYQQVLGQGPQFIFQYYEKEERGRGNFPDRFSARQFPNYSSELNVNALLLGDSALYLCASSLLTGDTEAFFGQGTRLTVV.

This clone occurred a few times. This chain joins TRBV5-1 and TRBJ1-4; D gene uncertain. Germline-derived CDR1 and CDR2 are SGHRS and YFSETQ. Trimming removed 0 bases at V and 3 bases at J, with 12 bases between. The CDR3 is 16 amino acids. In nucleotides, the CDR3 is TGCGCCAGCAGCTTGGGGCTAACAGAGTCTAATGAAAAACTGTTTTTT. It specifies CASSLGLTESNEKLFF.

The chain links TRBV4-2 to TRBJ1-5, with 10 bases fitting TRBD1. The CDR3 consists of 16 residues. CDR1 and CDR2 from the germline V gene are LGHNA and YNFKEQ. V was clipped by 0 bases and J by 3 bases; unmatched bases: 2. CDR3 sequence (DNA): TGTGCCAGCAGCCAAGATGGACAGGGGGTCAATCAGCCCCAGCATTTT. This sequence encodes CASSQDGQGVNQPQHF.